The 5 T cell receptor beta chains given below trace back to one sample, sequenced in a study of CD8+CD57+ T cells in acquired aplastic anemia. Genomic DNA served as template for TCR beta VDJ and CDR3 profiling. TCRdb itself ran the reads through MiXCR, one entry per CDR3 protein. The sample has about 120,000 distinct CDR3 sequences; roughly 55% are singletons. Patients sequenced had flow cytometry evidence of CD8+CD57+ cell expansion. The sequenced sample consisted of sorted CD4+, CD8+, or CD8+CD57+ T cells (not recorded which) from PBMCs. All receptors derive from a human donor with aplastic anemia.

CDR3 protein: CASSQERLLLADSYEQYF. The DNA for the CDR3 is TGCGCCAGCAGCCAAGAACGTTTGTTGCTAGCTGATTCCTACGAGCAGTACTTC. The rearrangement joins TRBV4-3 to TRBJ2-7; D possibly corresponds to TRBD2 (5 bases). V was cut by 0 bases and J by 1 base, with 19 bases left in between. CDR3 length equals 18 residues. Germline V gene sequence: CDR1 LGHNA, CDR2 YSLEER.

This clonotype was observed once. The V call is TRBV25-1, the J call TRBJ1-6; 10 bases line up with TRBD1. V shed 2 bases, J shed 9 bases, and the junction held 1 base outside the gene matches. Looked up from germline, CDR1 is MGHDK and CDR2 is SYGVNS. The CDR3 runs 14 residues. CDR3 bases: TGTGCCAGCAGTGAAGGGACAGGGGTTTCACCCCTCCACTTT. It yields the protein CASSEGTGVSPLHF.

This clonotype has a single count. One end of the junction does not line up with germline, which may come from a read error. The V call is TRBV24-1, the J call TRBJ2-5, with unresolved D. The CDR3 sequence is 12 residues long. The germline V gene has CDR1 KGHDR and CDR2 SFDVKD. Here the CDR3 reads CATGDFWETQYF. DNA for the CDR3: TGTGCCACCGGTGATTTTTGGGAGACCCAGTACTTC.

This clonotype was seen at least ten times. The chain employs TRBV5-8 and TRBJ1-4; no definite D call. Trimming cost V 0 bases and J 6 bases, with 15 bases left between them. This CDR3 has 16 amino acids. Germline loops: CDR1 SGHTS, CDR2 YDEGEE. The CDR3 protein is CASSLGVADHDEKLFF. The CDR3 bases are TGTGCCAGCAGCTTGGGCGTGGCAGACCATGATGAAAAACTGTTTTTT. The whole variable domain, remainder taken from reference TRBV5-8 and TRBJ1-4, is EAGVTQSPTHLIKTRGQQATLRCSPISGHTSVYWYQQALGLGLQFLLWYDEGEERNRGNFPPRFSGRQFPNYSSELNVNALELEDSALYLCASSLGVADHDEKLFFGSGTQLSVL.

The CDR3 here is CASSLGTAIYGYTF. The CDR3 DNA sequence: TGTGCCAGCAGCTTAGGGACAGCGATCTATGGCTACACCTTC. V gene TRBV11-2 combines with J gene TRBJ1-2; D possibly corresponds to TRBD1 (6 bases). The CDR3 extends over 14 amino acids. V was shortened by 1 base and J by 4 bases, with 10 bases between the two germline ends. Germline loops: CDR1 SGHAT, CDR2 FQNNGV.